Sequencing of this TCR beta chain was carried out in a study of cytomegalovirus exposure and HLA in healthy donors. Findings and caveats of the study: Accounts indicate the classifier identified cytomegalovirus status with strong specificity and sensitivity. In a later analysis, HLA-associated TCR beta chains were more clonally expanded than equally common others. A later analysis linked a missense DCLRE1C variant to TCR beta V- and J-gene trimming.

The CDR3 runs to 14 residues. Deletions cut 4 bases from V and 1 base from J, with 8 bases between. Germline V gives CDR1 MGHRA, CDR2 YSYEKL. The PCR had 60 Vbeta and 13 Jbeta primers. Data came from immunoSEQ multiplex PCR; TCRdb stores just in-frame clones and leaves some out. Of about 140,000 clones in the sample, roughly 78% are singletons; the top ten hold roughly 2%. This clone was observed a few times. Its specificity is unknown. The specimen was PBMCs. The genes are TRBV4-1 and TRBJ1-5; D gene unclear. The sequence came from a man between 25 and 39 years old in good health and CMV-seronegative. The CDR3 sequence: CASSPQQSNQPQHF. The CDR3 coding sequence is TGCGCCAGCAGCCCACAACAGAGCAATCAGCCCCAGCATTTT.